These 23 T cell receptor beta chains came from one sample sequenced in a study of T cells in Graves' hyperthyroidism and ophthalmopathy. The investigators amplified TCR beta CDR3 regions from RNA transcripts. The primer set for the first-round RT-PCR of the TCR CDR3 was HTBI. A single record per CDR3 protein comes from TCRdb applying MiXCR to the multiplex PCR reads. The sample records hundreds of thousands of distinct CDR3 sequences, 15% to 18% being singletons. The sequenced material came from blood. These receptor sequences come from a woman aged 18-35 years with Graves' hyperthyroidism.

This clonotype was detected many times. The chain is built from TRBV7-6 and TRBJ2-7, with D possibly being TRBD2 (5 bases). V lost 7 bases and J 7 bases, leaving 20 bases between the germline ends. The length of the CDR3 is 14 residues. CDR1 and CDR2 from the germline V gene are SGHVS and FNYEAQ. The CDR3 coding sequence is TGTGCCAGCAACCCGGGATCGAACAAGCGGGAGCAGTACTTC. Its translation: CASNPGSNKREQYF.

This clonotype came up many times. CDR3 sequence: CASSADNAGTRGNEQFF. The CDR3 nucleotides are TGTGCCAGCAGCGCCGATAACGCCGGGACTAGGGGCAATGAGCAGTTCTTC. The rearrangement uses TRBV13 and TRBJ2-1; 8 bases agree with TRBD2. CDR1 and CDR2 (germline): PRHDT, FYEKMQ (reference sequence). J was trimmed by 6 bases and V by 5 bases; bases with no gene match: 15. The length of the CDR3 is 17 residues.

This clonotype came up many times. This chain links TRBV6-1 with TRBJ1-5, with no clear D. Per the germline V gene, CDR1 is MNHNS and CDR2 is SASEGT. This CDR3 contains 15 residues. Trimming left V 2 bases short and J 7 bases short, with 15 bases between. The CDR3 nucleotides read TGTGCCAGCAGTGAATTCGGTGGGCCAAGCCAGCCCCAGCATTTT. Translated, it gives CASSEFGGPSQPQHF.

This rearrangement joins TRBV19 to TRBJ2-1; 11 nucleotides align to TRBD2. Trimming at V came to 3 bases and at J to 6 bases, leaving 1 base not matched to a gene. Germline V gene sequence: CDR1 LNHDA, CDR2 SQIVND (reference sequence). The CDR3 extends over 14 amino acids. In nucleotides, the CDR3 is TGTGCCAGTAGTATCCTAGCGGGGGGCAATGAGCAGTTCTTC. Protein sequence: CASSILAGGNEQFF.

This clonotype was recorded a few times. The J gene is TRBJ1-3, the V gene TRBV12-5; D remains unclear. Germline CDR1 LGHNT, CDR2 FRNRAP. Trimming removed 6 bases from V and 0 bases from J, with 6 bases in between. The CDR3 consists of 13 residues. CDR3 amino acids: CASGSSSGNTIYF. CDR3 coding DNA: TGTGCTAGTGGAAGTAGCTCTGGAAACACCATATATTTT.

This clonotype was counted ten times or more. The V call is TRBV30, the J call TRBJ2-2; D unresolved. Germline CDR1 and CDR2: GTSNPN and SVGIG (reference sequence). V was trimmed by 4 bases and J by 7 bases, leaving 7 bases between them. The CDR3 has 11 amino acids. The DNA of the CDR3 is TGTGCCTGGACGGTCGACGGGGAGCTGTTTTTT. Translated: CAWTVDGELFF.

Ten or more counts support this clonotype. This rearrangement joins TRBV29-1 to TRBJ1-2; weak D call: TRBD1 (6 bases). This CDR3 contains 12 residues. Germline CDR1 reads SQVTM; CDR2 reads ANQGSEA. Written as DNA, the CDR3 is TGCAGTGGGGGCAGTAATAACTATGGCTACACCTTC. This translates into CSGGSNNYGYTF. Looking up the rest from reference TRBV29-1 and TRBJ1-2 gives the full variable domain: SAVISQKPSRDICQRGTSLTIQCQVDSQVTMMFWYRQQPGQSLTLIATANQGSEATYESGFVIDKFPISRPNLTFSTLTVSNMSPEDSSIYLCSGGSNNYGYTFGSGTRLTVV.

This clonotype has more than one count but fewer than ten. V is TRBV12-5 and J is TRBJ2-2; D is unresolved. The CDR3 has 16 residues. Germline CDR1 LGHNT, CDR2 FRNRAP. V lost 0 bases and J 1 base, leaving 9 bases between the germline ends. The DNA for the CDR3 is TGTGCTAGTGGTTTGGTAGTTGGGGAGAACACCGGGGAGCTGTTTTTT. Its protein is CASGLVVGENTGELFF.

There are a few counts of this clonotype. The chain uses TRBV6-1 and TRBJ2-5; a weak D match, TRBD1 (6 bases). Germline values: CDR1 MNHNS, CDR2 SASEGT. Trimming removed 2 bases from V and 4 bases from J, with 11 bases in between. This CDR3 comprises 14 residues. The CDR3 spells CASSEFARGETQYF. CDR3 DNA sequence: TGTGCCAGCAGTGAATTCGCCAGGGGAGAGACCCAGTACTTC.

This clonotype came up many times. V usage is TRBV18 and J usage is TRBJ2-7; perhaps D is TRBD1 or TRBD2 (5 bases each). Germline V gives CDR1 KGHSH, CDR2 LQKENI. This CDR3 has 13 residues. V was shortened by 3 bases and J by 7 bases, with 13 bases between the two germline ends. CDR3 bases: TGTGCCAGCTCACCTGGAGACAGAGGGGAGCAGTACTTC. Translation gives CASSPGDRGEQYF.

This clonotype appeared many times. The V call is TRBV27, the J call TRBJ1-6, with D unresolved. The CDR3 sequence is 13 residues long. Germline assignment: CDR1 MNHEY and CDR2 SMNVEV (reference sequence). Trimming cost V 4 bases and J 7 bases, with 8 bases left between them. In DNA, the CDR3 is TGTGCCAGCAGTTACCTGAGGAATTCACCCCTCCACTTT. Encoded protein: CASSYLRNSPLHF.

The rearrangement links TRBV2 to TRBJ2-3; D is ambiguous. Trimming pared 10 bases from V and 2 bases from J, leaving 13 bases between. The CDR3 has 13 amino acids. CDR1 SNHLY and CDR2 FYNNEI come from the germline V gene. The CDR3: CAMTTRYTDTQYF. In DNA, the CDR3 is TGTGCCATGACGACGCGGTACACAGATACGCAGTATTTT.

This clonotype came up many times. The chain combines TRBV15 with TRBJ2-3; D call uncertain. Germline assignment: CDR1 LNHNV and CDR2 YYDKDF (reference sequence). The ends were cut back, 5 bases at V and 8 bases at J, with 5 bases in the middle. The CDR3 has 10 amino acids. Written as DNA, the CDR3 is TGTGCCACCAGCGACGGTACGCAGTATTTT. Translating it yields CATSDGTQYF.

At least ten counts were recorded for this clonotype. Germline and junction disagree at one end, which may indicate a read error. The CDR3: CASSLGTSGSTDTQYF. The CDR3 coding sequence is TGTGCCAGCAGCTTAGGGACTAGCGGGAGCACAGATACGCAGTATTTT. The chain uses TRBV5-1 and TRBJ2-3; 12 positions agree with TRBD2. CDR1 is SGHRS, CDR2 YFSETQ, per germline. The CDR3 loop spans 16 amino acids.

At least ten counts were recorded for this clonotype. The chain carries TRBV12-3 or TRBV12-4 and TRBJ2-7; TRBD1 matches at 9 bases. CDR3 length: 15 amino acids. V lost 5 bases, J lost 6 bases, and 11 bases stayed unmatched. The CDR3 DNA reads as TGTGCCAGCAGTCCAACAGGGGGCGCATTAGTCGAGCAGTACTTC. Translating gives CASSPTGGALVEQYF.

The J gene is TRBJ2-3, the V gene TRBV9, with 8 bases identical to TRBD2. Germline V gene data show CDR1 as SGDLS and CDR2 as YYNGEE. CDR3 length equals 15 residues. Trimming removed 0 bases from V and 4 bases from J; junction bases left unmatched: 4. CDR3 residues: CASSVAGRAADTQYF. The CDR3 region has the DNA TGTGCCAGCAGCGTAGCCGGGAGGGCGGCAGATACGCAGTATTTT.

This clonotype was counted many times. The rearrangement joins TRBV6-1 to TRBJ2-5, with D unresolved. V dropped 5 bases and J dropped 4 bases, with 14 bases sitting between them. The CDR3 loop spans 14 amino acids. Germline loops: CDR1 MNHNS, CDR2 SASEGT. The DNA of the CDR3 is TGTGCCAGCAGTTCCACGGAGATGGGAGAGACCCAGTACTTC. Translated, it gives CASSSTEMGETQYF.

The genes are TRBV28 and TRBJ1-4; D gene ambiguous. From germline, CDR1 is MDHEN and CDR2 SYDVKM. The V end lost 8 bases, the J end lost 0 bases, and 7 bases lay between the germline ends. This CDR3 comprises 13 residues. Written as DNA, the CDR3 is TGTGCCAGCTGCAAAGCAACTAATGAAAAACTGTTTTTT. Encoded protein: CASCKATNEKLFF. Complete variable domain (other parts from reference TRBV28 and TRBJ1-4): DVKVTQSSRYLVKRTGEKVFLECVQDMDHENMFWYRQDPGLGLRLIYFSYDVKMKEKGDIPEGYSVSREKKERFSLILESASTNQTSMYLCASCKATNEKLFFGSGTQLSVL.

This clonotype occurred a few times. The chain is built from TRBV27 and TRBJ1-6; TRBD1 aligns across 9 bases. The CDR3 length is 16 residues. Germline CDR1 and CDR2: MNHEY and SMNVEV (reference sequence). Trimming cost V 3 bases and J 9 bases; bases outside gene matches: 9. The CDR3 spells CASSFRQGGIGSPLHF. In nucleotides, the CDR3 is TGTGCCAGCAGTTTTCGACAGGGGGGTATTGGTTCACCCCTCCACTTT.

This clonotype was recorded at least ten times. CDR3 DNA: TGTGCCAGCAGCTTAGGAACCGAGGACACAGATACGCAGTATTTT. It specifies CASSLGTEDTDTQYF. The chain carries TRBV11-3 and TRBJ2-3; D is ambiguous. Trimming removed 1 base from V and 2 bases from J, with 10 bases in between. There are 15 residues in the CDR3. Germline CDR1 reads SGHNT; CDR2 reads YENEEA.

V and J are TRBV4-1 and TRBJ2-3, with TRBD2 matching over 9 bases. The junction had 9 bases not matched to a gene; V was cut back by 3 bases and J by 2 bases. CDR1 is MGHRA, CDR2 YSYEKL, per germline. There are 17 residues in the CDR3. For the CDR3, the DNA is TGCGCCAGCAGCCAGCTGCCGGGACTAGCTTTCACAGATACGCAGTATTTT. Translating it yields CASSQLPGLAFTDTQYF.

This clonotype was recorded at least ten times. The genes are TRBV29-1 and TRBJ1-2, with 7 bases matching TRBD1. The CDR3 extends over 13 amino acids. After removal of 1 base from V and 8 bases from J, the junction contained 7 bases not matched to a gene. Germline V CDR1 and CDR2: SQVTM, ANQGSEA. CDR3 sequence (DNA): TGCAGCGTTGAAGGTGAAGGGGGCGGCGGCTACACCTTC. Translated, it gives CSVEGEGGGGYTF.

Ten or more counts support this clonotype. V is TRBV9 and J is TRBJ2-1, with no clear D. CDR1 SGDLS and CDR2 YYNGEE come from the germline V gene. This CDR3 has 13 residues. V was pared by 4 bases and J by 0 bases, with 5 bases between. The CDR3 loop reads CASSRLSYNEQFF. The CDR3 DNA reads as TGTGCCAGCAGCCGCCTCTCCTACAATGAGCAGTTCTTC.